This is a list of T cell receptor beta chains from one sample in a study of graft-versus-host responses after intestinal transplantation. Clones were sequenced by immunoSEQ multiplex PCR, and TCRdb holds only the in-frame ones, with some missing. Seen here are about 97,000 clones, approximately 92% observed once, and the top ten hold 15% to 20%. Sequencing used PBMCs, obtained roughly 68 weeks after intestinal transplant. These receptor sequences come from a human patient who received an intestinal transplant, so some T cells may come from the graft donor. CDR3s include the opening cysteine and the closing phenylalanine or tryptophan. The D gene is left open where the match is weak. Expanded clones get a size class; other rows say once, few or many, or leave the size out.

NA	NA	TRBV7-9	TRBJ2-3	CASSAPIGSGGQSTDTQYF	TGTGCCAGCAGCGCCCCTATTGGGAGCGGGGGACAGAGCACAGATACGCAGTATTTT
NA	NA	TRBV6-5	TRBJ1-2	CASMGAPGYGYTF	TGTGCCAGCATGGGGGCGCCGGGCTATGGCTACACCTTC
NA	NA	TRBV9	TRBJ2-2	CASSPSPASTGELFF	TGTGCCAGCAGCCCCTCCCCCGCTAGCACCGGGGAGCTGTTTTTT
TRBD1	NA	TRBV19	TRBJ1-6	CASSLTGTGTSPLHF	TGTGCCAGTAGTCTAACCGGGACAGGGACCTCACCCCTCCACTTT
NA	NA	TRBV27	TRBJ1-6	CASSWEGNSPLHF	TGTGCCAGCAGTTGGGAGGGGAATTCACCCCTCCACTTT
TRBD2	NA	TRBV7-9	TRBJ2-2	CASSLALAGSGELFF	TGTGCCAGCAGCTTAGCACTAGCGGGGTCCGGGGAGCTGTTTTTT
NA	NA	TRBV7-2	TRBJ1-1	CASSQHSEAFF	TGTGCCAGCAGCCAACACTCGGAAGCTTTCTTT
TRBD1	NA	TRBV5-1	TRBJ2-3	CASSLAPDRVKQYF	TGCGCCAGCAGCTTAGCCCCGGACAGGGTAAAGCAGTATTTT
NA	NA	TRBV19	TRBJ1-5	CASSMGPGDQPQHF	TGTGCCAGTAGTATGGGGCCAGGGGATCAGCCCCAGCATTTT
TRBD1	NA	TRBV6-6	TRBJ2-7	CASSPPGQGPEQYF	TGTGCCAGCAGTCCCCCGGGACAGGGCCCCGAGCAGTACTTC
NA	NA	TRBV9	TRBJ1-2	CASTDTGKPDGYTF	TGTGCCAGCACCGACACTGGAAAACCGGATGGCTACACCTTC
TRBD2	once	TRBV9	TRBJ2-2	CASSAKGLAPSTGELFF	TGTGCCAGCAGCGCTAAGGGACTAGCCCCATCCACCGGGGAGCTGTTTTTT
NA	NA	TRBV6-1	TRBJ1-2	CASSEDGGPYGYTF	TGTGCCAGCAGTGAAGATGGCGGACCCTATGGCTACACCTTC
NA	NA	TRBV9	TRBJ1-1	CASSPTANTEAFF	TGTGCCAGCAGCCCGACAGCGAACACTGAAGCTTTCTTT
TRBD1	once	TRBV19	TRBJ1-2	CASSIGQGIVTF	TGTGCCAGTAGTATCGGACAGGGTATCGTGACCTTC